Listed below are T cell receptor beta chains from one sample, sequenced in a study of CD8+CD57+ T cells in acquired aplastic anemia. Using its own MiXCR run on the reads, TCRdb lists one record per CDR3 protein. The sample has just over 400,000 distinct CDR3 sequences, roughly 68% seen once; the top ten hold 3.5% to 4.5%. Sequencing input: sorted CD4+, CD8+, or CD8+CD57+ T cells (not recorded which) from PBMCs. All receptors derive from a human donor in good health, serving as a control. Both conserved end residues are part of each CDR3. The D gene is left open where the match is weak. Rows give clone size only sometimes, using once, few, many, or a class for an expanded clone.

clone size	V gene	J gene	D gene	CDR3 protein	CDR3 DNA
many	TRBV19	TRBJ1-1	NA	CASSTGLQGHAEAFF	TGTGCCAGTAGTACCGGCTTACAGGGTCACGCTGAAGCTTTCTTT
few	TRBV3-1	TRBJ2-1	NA	CASSQDLWRNYNEQFF	TGTGCCAGCAGCCAAGATCTGTGGCGGAATTACAATGAGCAGTTCTTC
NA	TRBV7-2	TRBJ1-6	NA	CASAGGDVNSHHHF	TGCGCCAGCGCCGGGGGGGACGTAAATTCACACCACCACTTT
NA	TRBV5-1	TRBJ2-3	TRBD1	CASSTGGYAKGYTQYF	TGCGCCAGCAGCACAGGGGGCTACGCCAAGGGATATACGCAGTATTTT
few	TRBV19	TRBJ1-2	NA	CASSMLGRIDYGYTF	TGTGCCAGTAGTATGCTGGGACGTATCGACTATGGCTACACCTTC
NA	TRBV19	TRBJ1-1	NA	CASRNMGDTEAFF	TGTGCCAGTAGAAATATGGGGGACACTGAAGCTTTCTTT
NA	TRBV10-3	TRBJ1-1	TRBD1	CFCLSSTGEEAEAFF	TGTTTCTGCCTCAGCAGTACAGGGGAGGAAGCTGAAGCTTTCTTT
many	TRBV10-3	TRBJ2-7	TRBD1	CAITPGQGSNEQYF	TGTGCCATCACACCCGGACAGGGGTCGAACGAGCAGTACTTC
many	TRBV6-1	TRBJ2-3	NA	CASSEGLADTQYF	TGTGCCAGCAGTGAAGGGTTAGCAGATACGCAGTATTTT
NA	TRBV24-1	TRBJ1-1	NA	CATSVRGGDQEAFF	TGTGCCACCAGTGTTAGGGGGGGAGACCAAGAAGCTTTCTTT
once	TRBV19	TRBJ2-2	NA	CASRRGPGELFF	TGTGCCAGCAGGAGGGGTCCCGGGGAGCTGTTTTTT
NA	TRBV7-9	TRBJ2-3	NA	CASSFPGFTDTQYF	TGTGCCAGCAGCTTTCCAGGGTTCACAGATACGCAGTATTTT
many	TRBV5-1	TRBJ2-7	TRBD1	CASSLDLRRQGSAYEQYF	TGCGCCAGCAGCTTGGACCTACGAAGACAGGGGTCGGCCTACGAGCAGTACTTC
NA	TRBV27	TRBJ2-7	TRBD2	CASRSGAGVNEQYF	TGTGCCAGCAGGAGTGGGGCGGGAGTAAACGAGCAGTACTTC
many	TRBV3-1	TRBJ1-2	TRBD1	CASSLNRDRGVHGYTF	TGTGCCAGCAGCCTAAACAGGGACAGGGGGGTCCATGGCTACACCTTC
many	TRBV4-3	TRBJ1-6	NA	CASSQDIWGEGNSPLHF	TGCGCCAGCAGCCAAGATATATGGGGGGAAGGTAATTCACCCCTCCACTTT
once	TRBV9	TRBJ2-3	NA	CASSLGPGTSFGTQYF	TGTGCCAGCAGCTTGGGACCGGGGACTTCCTTCGGTACGCAGTATTTT
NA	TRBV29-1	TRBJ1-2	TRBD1	CSVVTGGFSYGYTF	TGCAGCGTCGTGACAGGGGGGTTTAGCTATGGCTACACCTTC
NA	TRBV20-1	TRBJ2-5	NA	CSASCGTEKTQYF	TGCAGTGCTTCTTGCGGTACGGAGAAGACCCAGTACTTC
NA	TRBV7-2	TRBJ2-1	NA	CASSFGGPSYNEQFF	TGTGCCAGCAGCTTCGGGGGGCCCTCCTACAATGAGCAGTTCTTC
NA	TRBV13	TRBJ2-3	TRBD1	CASSLIQGADTQYF	TGTGCCAGCAGCCTAATACAGGGGGCAGATACGCAGTATTTT
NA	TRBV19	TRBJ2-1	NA	CASSETAEWEQFF	TGTGCCAGTAGCGAGACAGCGGAGTGGGAGCAGTTCTTC
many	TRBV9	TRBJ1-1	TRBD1	CASSEVTGTGDMNTEAFF	TGTGCCAGCAGCGAGGTGACCGGGACAGGGGACATGAACACTGAAGCTTTCTTT
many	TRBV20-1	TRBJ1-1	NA	CSTRRGGTEAFF	TGCAGCACGAGGCGGGGAGGAACTGAAGCTTTCTTT
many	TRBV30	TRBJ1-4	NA	CAWTGSEKLFF	TGTGCCTGGACAGGGAGTGAAAAACTGTTTTTT
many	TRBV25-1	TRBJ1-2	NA	CASSDNVDYGYTF	TGTGCCAGCAGTGACAACGTGGACTATGGCTACACCTTC
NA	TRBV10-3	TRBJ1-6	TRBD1	CAISGRDGDRALHF	TGTGCCATCAGTGGCCGGGACGGGGACAGGGCCCTCCACTTC
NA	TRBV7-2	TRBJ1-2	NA	CASSQTGRANYSYTF	TGTGCCAGCAGCCAAACCGGGAGGGCTAACTATAGCTACACCTTC
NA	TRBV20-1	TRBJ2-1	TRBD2	CSAVSGRGYEQFF	TGCAGTGCCGTTAGCGGGAGGGGCTATGAGCAGTTCTTC
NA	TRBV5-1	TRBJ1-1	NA	CASSLAMNTGAFF	TGCGCCAGCAGCTTGGCGATGAACACTGGAGCTTTCTTT
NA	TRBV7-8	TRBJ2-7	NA	CASSSGQQDNQHYF	TGTGCCAGCAGCTCCGGACAGCAAGATAACCAGCACTACTTC
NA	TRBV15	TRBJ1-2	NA	CATSTAGNGYTF	TGTGCCACCAGCACAGCGGGGAATGGCTACACCTTC
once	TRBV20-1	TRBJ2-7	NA	CSARGGGDNYEQYF	TGCAGTGCTAGGGGCGGTGGGGACAACTACGAGCAGTACTTC
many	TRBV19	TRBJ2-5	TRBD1	CASGQGARETQYF	TGTGCCAGCGGACAGGGGGCGAGGGAGACCCAGTACTTC
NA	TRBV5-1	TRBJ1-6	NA	CASSPGPENTSPLHF	TGTGCCAGCAGCCCGGGACCCGAGAACACTTCACCCCTCCACTTT
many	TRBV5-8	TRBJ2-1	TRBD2	CASSSSTGTSDSEQFF	TGTGCCAGCAGCTCATCAACCGGGACTAGCGATAGTGAGCAGTTCTTC
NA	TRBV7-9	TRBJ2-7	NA	CASSSQKGDEQYF	TGTGCCAGCAGCTCACAGAAAGGGGACGAGCAGTACTTC
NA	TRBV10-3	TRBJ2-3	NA	CAISEHSSIYLYSFDSGGTDTQYF	TGTGCCATCAGTGAACACAGCAGCATATATCTCTACAGCTTCGATTCGGGGGGCACAGATACGCAGTATTTT
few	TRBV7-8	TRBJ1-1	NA	CASSLGRITEAFF	TGTGCCAGCAGCTTGGGGCGGATCACTGAAGCTTTCTTT
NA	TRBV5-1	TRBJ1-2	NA	CASRSFGGEGLGYTF	TGTGCCAGCAGGTCTTTTGGAGGGGAGGGTCTTGGCTACACCTTC
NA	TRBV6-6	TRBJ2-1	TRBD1	CASRGNRGAYNEQFF	TGTGCCAGCAGGGGAAACAGGGGGGCCTACAATGAGCAGTTCTTC
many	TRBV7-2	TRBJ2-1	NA	CASSPGGGYNEQFF	TGTGCCAGCAGCCCCGGTGGAGGTTACAATGAGCAGTTCTTC
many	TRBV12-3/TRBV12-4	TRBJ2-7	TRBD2	CASTLGIAGFEQYF	TGTGCCAGCACTCTAGGAATAGCGGGGTTTGAGCAGTACTTC
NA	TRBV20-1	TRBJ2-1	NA	CSANGAGSLHNEQFF	TGCAGTGCTAATGGAGCTGGTAGCCTGCACAATGAGCAGTTCTTC
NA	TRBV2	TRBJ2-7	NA	CASQEGTPLEQYF	TGTGCCAGCCAGGAGGGGACGCCTCTCGAGCAGTACTTC
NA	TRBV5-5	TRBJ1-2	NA	CASGQVQGLGGYTF	TGCGCCAGCGGGCAAGTCCAGGGGTTGGGCGGCTACACCTTC
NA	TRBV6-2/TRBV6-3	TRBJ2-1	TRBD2	CASRQSGLAGSGSYNEQFF	TGTGCCAGCAGACAAAGCGGACTAGCGGGGTCAGGCTCCTACAACGAGCAGTTCTTC